The 28 T cell receptor beta chains in this list originate from one sample, sequenced in a study of OX40 agonist ivuxolimab in advanced cancers. Sequencing used immunoSEQ multiplex PCR; TCRdb keeps in-frame clones, though not all of them. The repertoire consists of tens of thousands of clones, with roughly 91% occurring once and the leading ten covering approximately 2.5%. The sequencing here drew on CD4+ or CD8+ T cells sorted from blood, taken in a trial of the OX40 agonist ivuxolimab. Source of these receptors: an adult with an advanced solid tumor such as melanoma, head and neck, liver or kidney cancer.

This clone was found once. The chain has TRBV14 and TRBJ2-3; 9 nucleotides agree with TRBD2. The CDR3 is 16 amino acids. Trimming took 2 bases from V and 0 from J; bases not matched to a gene: 3. Looked up from germline, CDR1 is SGHDN and CDR2 is FVKESK. CDR3 protein: CASSQPLAGSTDTQYF. The CDR3 DNA is TGTGCCAGCAGCCAACCTCTAGCGGGGAGCACAGATACGCAGTATTTT.

The chain has TRBV5-6 and TRBJ1-2, with D possibly being TRBD1 (6 bases). There are 12 residues in the CDR3. Germline CDR1 SGHDT, CDR2 YYEEEE. V was clipped by 10 bases and J by 3 bases, with 13 bases between them. CDR3 DNA sequence: TGTGCCCCAAGGGGGGGGGACTATGGCTACACCTTC. Translating gives CAPRGGDYGYTF.

This clone has only a few counts. The chain combines TRBV29-1 with TRBJ1-2, with a weak D call TRBD1 (5 bases). Germline V gives CDR1 SQVTM, CDR2 ANQGSEA. CDR3 length equals 11 residues. Deletions cut 7 bases from V and 2 bases from J, with 8 bases between. The CDR3 DNA follows: TGCAGCGCCGGACACAACTATGGCTACACCTTC. This codes for CSAGHNYGYTF.

Comments on this clone: The same CDR3 is also encoded by other DNA sequences in this sample. J is TRBJ2-1 and V is TRBV5-1; D perhaps matches TRBD1 (5 bases). Germline V gene sequence: CDR1 SGHRS, CDR2 YFSETQ. Trimming left V 0 bases short and J 5 bases short, with 12 bases between. There are 15 residues in the CDR3. The CDR3 loop is CASSLEGRRDNEQFF. The CDR3 DNA reads TGCGCCAGCAGCTTGGAGGGGCGACGGGACAATGAGCAGTTCTTC.

V and J are TRBV15 and TRBJ2-1; the match to TRBD1 covers 9 bases. The CDR3 loop spans 17 amino acids. Germline V gives CDR1 LNHNV, CDR2 YYDKDF (reference sequence). Trimming took 0 bases from V and 5 from J; bases not matched to a gene: 8. The CDR3 DNA reads TGTGCCACCAGCAGAGATCTGGGACAGGGTACTGACAATGAGCAGTTCTTC. Its translation is CATSRDLGQGTDNEQFF.

The chain uses TRBV2 and TRBJ1-1, with 8 positions matching TRBD1. CDR1 and CDR2 (germline): SNHLY, FYNNEI. This CDR3 is 14 amino acids long. The J segment lost 0 bases and the V segment lost 3 bases, leaving 0 bases of the junction unmatched. The CDR3 DNA reads TGTGCCAGCAGTGAGGACAGGGTGAACACTGAAGCTTTCTTT. The encoded protein is CASSEDRVNTEAFF.

This clone was picked up a small number of times. V usage is TRBV14 and J usage is TRBJ1-1; no firm D call. The CDR3 totals 12 residues. Germline values: CDR1 SGHDN, CDR2 FVKESK. Trimming took 0 bases from V and 11 from J, leaving 10 bases between them. The CDR3 DNA follows: TGTGCCAGCAGCCAAGACCGCACGAGGGCTTTCTTT. This gives the protein CASSQDRTRAFF.

V and J are TRBV7-3 and TRBJ2-1; 9 bases align to TRBD2. This CDR3 comprises 15 residues. Germline V lookup: CDR1 SGHTA, CDR2 FQGTGA. Germline trimming cut 0 bases from V and 7 bases from J; bases unmatched to any gene: 4. The CDR3 reads CASSLTSGRGNEQFF. Written as DNA, the CDR3 is TGTGCCAGCAGCTTAACTAGCGGGAGAGGAAATGAGCAGTTCTTC.

The J gene is TRBJ1-2, the V gene TRBV14, with a possible D match to TRBD1 (5 bases). The CDR3 contains 13 residues. The germline gives CDR1 SGHDN, CDR2 FVKESK. The V gene lost 0 bases and the J gene lost 8 bases, with 10 bases spanning the gap. The CDR3, as DNA: TGTGCCAGCAGCCAAGATCCCGGGGGAGGCTACACCTTC. This sequence encodes CASSQDPGGGYTF.

The gene calls are TRBV21-1 and TRBJ2-1. TRBV21-1 is a recognized pseudogene. This CDR3 contains 13 residues. The CDR3: CASSFEGRGEQFF. In nucleotides, the CDR3 is TGTGCCAGCAGCTTTGAGGGGAGAGGGGAGCAGTTCTTC.

This clone was seen only once. The J gene is TRBJ2-2, the V gene TRBV9; the D is unclear. Trimming removed 0 bases at V and 3 bases at J, with 9 bases between. The length of the CDR3 is 15 residues. Germline V CDR1 and CDR2: SGDLS, YYNGEE. Here the CDR3 reads CASSVGASHTGELFF. CDR3 nucleotide sequence: TGTGCCAGCAGCGTAGGGGCCAGCCACACCGGGGAGCTGTTTTTT.

A single count supports this clone. This chain links TRBV11-3 with TRBJ2-5; unclear D gene. The V gene's germline CDR1 is SGHNT and CDR2 YENEEA. CDR3 length: 13 amino acids. V was clipped by 5 bases and J by 5 bases, with 12 bases between them. The CDR3 region has the DNA TGTGCCAGCAGCCATCCAAGGCGGGAGACCCAGTACTTC. Amino acid sequence: CASSHPRRETQYF.

The J gene is TRBJ2-7, the V gene TRBV19, with 11 positions matching TRBD2. CDR1 and CDR2 (germline): LNHDA, SQIVND (reference sequence). The V and J ends lost 5 bases and 7 bases, in that order; junction bases with no gene match: 10. The CDR3 is made up of 15 amino acids. CDR3 in DNA: TGTGCCAGTAGTGAAGGTGTAGCGGGAGGGCGAGAGCAGTACTTC. As protein: CASSEGVAGGREQYF.

V gene TRBV6-5 combines with J gene TRBJ1-4; perhaps TRBD1 as D (6 bases). The CDR3 consists of 13 residues. Between the trimmed V and J ends, which lost 2 bases and 8 bases, there was a span of 9 bases. Germline V gene sequence: CDR1 MNHEY, CDR2 SVGAGI. The CDR3 nucleotides read TGTGCCAGCAGTTACGGGCAGGGGGAAAAACTGTTTTTT. Translating gives CASSYGQGEKLFF.

The CDR3 coding sequence is TGCAGCGACGGGCTGCCCCAGCATTTT. It specifies CSDGLPQHF. This rearrangement joins TRBV20-1 to TRBJ1-5; D not certain. Germline lookup yields CDR1 DFQATT and CDR2 SNEGSKA (reference sequence). This CDR3 is 9 amino acids long.

This chain links TRBV19 with TRBJ1-5; a possible D gene is TRBD1 (5 bases). The CDR3 totals 14 residues. The ends were cut back, 4 bases at V and 4 bases at J, with 11 bases in the middle. Germline V lookup: CDR1 LNHDA, CDR2 SQIVND (reference sequence). The CDR3 loop reads CASSTGMNNQPQHF. CDR3 nucleotide sequence: TGTGCCAGTAGTACAGGGATGAATAATCAGCCCCAGCATTTT.

The chain has TRBV7-2 and TRBJ2-3; no clear D gene. The V and J ends lost 5 bases and 3 bases respectively, with 18 bases between them. CDR1 and CDR2 (germline): SGHTA, FQGNSA. This CDR3 has 16 residues. The CDR3 sequence: CASSGDQAVGTDTQYF. The CDR3 region has the DNA TGTGCCAGCAGCGGGGATCAGGCGGTCGGGACAGATACGCAGTATTTT.

This clone was recorded once. This chain links TRBV28 with TRBJ1-2; D is possibly TRBD1 (5 bases). Germline CDR1 is MDHEN and CDR2 is SYDVKM. The CDR3 contains 15 residues. Between the trimmed V and J ends, which lost 6 bases and 8 bases, there was a span of 22 bases. CDR3 sequence reads: CASRSTGTSMRGYTF. In DNA, the CDR3 is TGTGCCAGCAGGTCCACCGGGACCTCTATGCGGGGCTACACCTTC.

The V gene is TRBV19, the J gene TRBJ2-1, with 11 bases that match TRBD2. Trimming cost V 5 bases and J 13 bases; bases outside gene matches: 10. The germline gives CDR1 LNHDA, CDR2 SQIVND (reference sequence). This CDR3 has 14 residues. As DNA, the CDR3 is TGTGCCAGTAGTGCCTTGACTAGCGGGATACTTCAGTTCTTC. It yields the protein CASSALTSGILQFF.

This chain uses TRBV4-1 with TRBJ2-1; TRBD2 matches 7 bases. V lost 3 bases, J lost 8 bases, and 16 bases stayed unmatched. The CDR3 is 17 amino acids. The germline CDR1 and CDR2 sequences are MGHRA and YSYEKL. CDR3 residues: CASSHPVGRERRDEQFF. The CDR3 nucleotides read TGCGCCAGCAGCCACCCCGTCGGGCGGGAGAGAAGGGATGAGCAGTTCTTC.

CDR3 in DNA: TGTGCCAGCAGCGAGGATGGACTTACAGATACGCAGTATTTT. Translation gives CASSEDGLTDTQYF. J is TRBJ2-3 and V is TRBV9; D might be TRBD2 (5 bases). Per germline, CDR1 SGDLS and CDR2 YYNGEE. Trimming removed 3 bases from V and 3 bases from J, with 11 bases in between. The CDR3 spans 14 residues.

The rearrangement uses TRBV7-9 and TRBJ1-1, with TRBD1 identical over 10 bases. The CDR3 is made up of 13 amino acids. Germline CDR1 and CDR2: SEHNR and FQNEAQ (reference sequence). The J segment lost 6 bases and the V segment lost 5 bases, leaving 3 bases of the junction unmatched. Here the CDR3 reads CASSRQGASEAFF. CDR3 nucleotide sequence: TGTGCCAGCAGCCGACAGGGGGCGTCTGAAGCTTTCTTT.

The V and J genes are TRBV30 and TRBJ1-4; D is uncertain. This CDR3 is 13 amino acids long. Between the trimmed V and J ends, which lost 0 bases and 6 bases, there was a span of 8 bases. Germline-derived CDR1 and CDR2 are GTSNPN and SVGIG (reference sequence). The CDR3 loop is CAWSVLGYEKLFF. CDR3 coding DNA: TGTGCCTGGAGTGTACTTGGTTATGAAAAACTGTTTTTT.

The V and J genes are TRBV6-5 and TRBJ2-2, with D possibly being TRBD2 (6 bases). Germline V gives CDR1 MNHEY, CDR2 SVGAGI. Trimming left V 11 bases short and J 3 bases short, with 19 bases between. The CDR3 length is 15 residues. The CDR3 sequence is CAVRRGGTDTGELFF. The CDR3 nucleotides read TGTGCCGTACGACGGGGCGGGACCGACACCGGGGAGCTGTTTTTT.

The chain links TRBV19 to TRBJ2-1; D uncertain. Trimming took 3 bases from V and 6 from J, leaving 9 bases between them. CDR3 length equals 13 residues. Per germline, CDR1 LNHDA and CDR2 SQIVND (reference sequence). DNA for the CDR3: TGTGCCAGTAGTATCGGCCGTAGCAATGAGCAGTTCTTC. Translating gives CASSIGRSNEQFF.

The rearrangement uses TRBV7-2 and TRBJ1-1; D may be TRBD1 (5 bases). CDR1 SGHTA and CDR2 FQGNSA come from the germline V gene. This CDR3 has 15 residues. The ends were cut back, 1 base at V and 1 base at J, with 10 bases in the middle. The CDR3, as DNA: TGTGCCAGCAGCTTAGAACAGGTACGGAACACTGAAGCTTTCTTT. It translates to CASSLEQVRNTEAFF. The whole variable domain, filled in from reference TRBV7-2 and TRBJ1-1, reads GAGVSQSPSNKVTEKGKDVELRCDPISGHTALYWYRQSLGQGLEFLIYFQGNSAPDKSGLPSDRFSAERTGGSVSTLTIQRTQQEDSAVYLCASSLEQVRNTEAFFGQGTRLTVV.

The V gene is TRBV7-9, the J gene TRBJ2-7; D is unclear. With 3 bases removed from V and 6 bases from J, the gap between germline ends came to 6 bases. The CDR3 covers 11 residues. CDR1 SEHNR and CDR2 FQNEAQ come from the germline V gene (reference sequence). The CDR3 bases are TGTGCCAGCAGCTTTGTCAGCGAGCAGTACTTC. Protein: CASSFVSEQYF.

The chain is built from TRBV21-1 and TRBJ2-7; whether TRBD2, the table's D call, matches the DNA was not checked. TRBV21-1 represents a pseudogene. There are 19 residues in the CDR3. In DNA, the CDR3 is TGTGCCAGCAGCAAAGCCGAGACTAGCGGGAGGGCCAATCCCTACGAGCAGTACTTC. This sequence encodes CASSKAETSGRANPYEQYF.